The sequence of this T cell receptor beta chain was determined in a study of shared clonotypes between healthy human individuals (dated by TCRdb to 2019 to 2021). Describing the broader study: The cohort included a few men and a couple of women between 18 and 49 years of age. Per donor, three plates each were used for CD4 naive and CD4 memory, two for CD8 naive, and one for CD8 memory. The study deeply sequenced blood TCR repertoires of about 5 healthy adults to estimate repertoire size and the extent of clonotype sharing between individuals. Libraries were prepared and TCR repertoires were sequenced by different laboratories using diverse techniques, in order to increase sequencing depth and limit assay-specific biases. Each donor's leukapheresis produced roughly between roughly 0.85 and 10 billion PBMCs.

CDR1 and CDR2, looked up from the germline V gene, are SGHRS and YFSETQ. Measured from the cysteine to the phenylalanine, the CDR3 is 14 residues long. CDR3 DNA only is kept here, 42 bases in frame from base 1. V ends up 6 bases short and J 5 bases short, with an unmatched junction base count of 4. Using the deep immunoSEQ assay, TCR CDR3 regions were amplified from genomic DNA by multiplex PCR. For each cell subset, the extracted genomic DNA was distributed evenly across all wells of several immunoSEQ 96-well plates, and each plate served as one replicate. For sorted subsets, approximately 200 ng of genomic DNA, equivalent to roughly 30,000 T cell genomes, went into each replicate PCR. Purified libraries were quantified with a Qubit 3.0 fluorometer, sized on a Bioanalyzer 2100, and re-quantified with the KAPA Library Quantification kit. Each immunoSEQ 96-well plate was sequenced on its own single-read 150-cycle Illumina NextSeq 550 flow cell. From the authors' description of their analysis: Because only junctional sequences without quality scores were contained in the immunoSEQ output, filtering matching that applied to full-length reads could not be performed. To assign V/J genes and CDR3, sequences were annotated using PyIR, a Python wrapper for IgBLAST v1.9, with IMGT germline references. Reads were removed for weak V/J assignments (E-value above 1e-6), missing CDR3, stop codons, out-of-frame junctions, or ambiguous translated residues. V3J clonotypes were defined as sequences sharing an identical inferred V gene, J gene, and CDR3 amino acid sequence. Percentage overlap between repertoires was calculated by dividing the number of shared unique clonotypes by the size of the smaller repertoire. Repertoire richness was assessed with RTK rarefaction, the Chao1 estimator, and Recon v2.1 estimates of unobserved clonotypes. OLGA was used to compute generation probabilities for all TCRbeta clonotypes that the gDNA method yielded from a handful of donors. TCRdb carries this immuneACCESS record with in-frame sequences only. Its versions omit some clonotypes, under half of them owing to an unresolved V gene in the studies checked, with the rest unexplained. The DNA gave D and trimming, while V, J and clone size come from that table. The sample yields some 580,000 clones; roughly 97% were counted once. Of the sample, around 0.058% is held by the ten largest clones.

The donors were healthy, HIV-negative adults who had no recently reported acute infections or vaccinations. Every donor was a Caucasian adult living in Nashville, Tennessee, USA. CD4+ T cells were enriched by magnetic negative selection; naive cells were then positively selected on CD45RA, and the negative fraction formed the memory subset. Blood was collected by leukapheresis, and PBMCs were isolated by Ficoll-Histopaque density gradient centrifugation and then cryopreserved in liquid nitrogen vapor phase. Purity and quantity of every magnetically sorted T cell population were checked by analytical flow cytometry. From each sorted fraction, genomic DNA was isolated and quantified by UV absorbance on a Nanodrop 2000c. Note on this clone: Its antigen specificity is not known. No much larger clone is present one base from it, and per-base qualities are unavailable.

General conclusions and limits of the study: The genetic and exposure-history diversity represented was limited by the small number of donors. Incomplete sequencing was indicated by rarefaction of sorted-subset datasets, despite the large sequencing depth. Clonotypes shared by all four sorted-subset donors showed higher generation probabilities than non-shared clonotypes. Pairwise subsampling indicated that sequencing depth was expected to affect the degree of clonotype sharing among donors. Across a few donors, roughly 5.1% of naive CD4, approximately 3.6% of naive CD8, roughly 2.2% of memory CD4, and 0.4% of memory CD8 clonotypes were shared. Naive subsets generally had larger estimated clonotype richness than memory subsets did. Only blood was sampled, and tissue TCR repertoires likely differ from those in blood.

The specimen was naive CD4+ T cells sorted from blood. In light of the paper, this sample's cell subset or site label describes: CD45RA+ positively selected. The sequence was obtained from a woman aged 25 to 39 in good health. This chain is built from TRBV5-1 and TRBJ2-2; TRBD2 lines up with 10 middle nucleotides. The DNA is as follows: TGCGCCAGCAAGCGGGAGGGCCGTACCGGGGAGCTGTTTTTT. Its protein reads: CASKREGRTGELFF.